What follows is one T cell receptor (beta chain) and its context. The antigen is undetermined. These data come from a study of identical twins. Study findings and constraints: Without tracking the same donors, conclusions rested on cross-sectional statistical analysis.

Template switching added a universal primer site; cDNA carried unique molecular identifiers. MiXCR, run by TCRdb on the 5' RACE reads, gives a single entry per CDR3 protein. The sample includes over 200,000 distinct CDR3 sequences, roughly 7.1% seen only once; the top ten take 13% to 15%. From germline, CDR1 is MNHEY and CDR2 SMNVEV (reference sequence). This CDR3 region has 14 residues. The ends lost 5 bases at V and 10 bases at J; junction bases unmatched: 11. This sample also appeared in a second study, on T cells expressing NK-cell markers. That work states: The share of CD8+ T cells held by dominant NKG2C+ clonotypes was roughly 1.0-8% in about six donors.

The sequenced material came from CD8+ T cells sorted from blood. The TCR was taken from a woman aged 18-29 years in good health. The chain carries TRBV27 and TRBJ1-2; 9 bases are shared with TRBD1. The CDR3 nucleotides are TGTGCCAGCAGTCTCACAGGGGGCAAAGGTTCCTACACCTTC. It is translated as CASSLTGGKGSYTF.